These 9 T cell receptor beta chains originate from one sample sequenced in a study of T cell repertoires in ileal Crohn's disease. The protocol was immunoSEQ multiplex PCR, while the TCRdb copy is restricted to in-frame clones and leaves out a portion. The data show approximately 15,000 clones, with 72% seen just once and 5.3% held by the top ten. Sequencing used ileal tissue. These receptors originate from an adult with Crohn's disease.

The chain carries TRBV29-1 and TRBJ1-1; tentative D call: TRBD1 (6 bases). The CDR3 totals 14 residues. Germline V gene lookup returns CDR1 SQVTM and CDR2 ANQGSEA. Between the trimmed V and J ends, which lost 5 bases and 5 bases, there was a span of 18 bases. The CDR3 bases are TGCAGCGTTTCCTCGGGGGGGCTTTGGACTGAAGCTTTCTTT. Translated: CSVSSGGLWTEAFF. Full variable domain (remainder filled in from reference TRBV29-1 and TRBJ1-1): SAVISQKPSRDICQRGTSLTIQCQVDSQVTMMFWYRQQPGQSLTLIATANQGSEATYESGFVIDKFPISRPNLTFSTLTVSNMSPEDSSIYLCSVSSGGLWTEAFFGQGTRLTVV.

The chain joins TRBV2 to TRBJ2-7; 8 nucleotides align to TRBD2. The CDR3 covers 14 residues. CDR1 and CDR2 (germline): SNHLY, FYNNEI. Losses at the gene ends were 10 bases for V and 0 bases for J; bases not matched to a gene: 8. CDR3 residues: CAMTGRVNSYEQYF. Here the CDR3 DNA reads TGTGCCATGACCGGGAGGGTGAACTCCTACGAGCAGTACTTC. Full variable domain (outside the CDR3, taken from reference TRBV2 and TRBJ2-7): EPEVTQTPSHQVTQMGQEVILRCVPISNHLYFYWYRQILGQKVEFLVSFYNNEISEKSEIFDDQFSVERPDGSNFTLKIRSTKLEDSAMYFCAMTGRVNSYEQYFGPGTRLTVT.

This clone has a single count. This chain uses TRBV6-6 with TRBJ1-2, with 10 nucleotides matching TRBD1. Unmatched junction bases numbered 3, after V lost 2 bases and J lost 6 bases. Germline V gene sequence: CDR1 MNHNY, CDR2 SVGAGI (reference sequence). This CDR3 comprises 14 residues. The CDR3 DNA reads as TGTGCCAGCAGTTACGGGACAGGGGTTAATGGCTACACCTTC. It codes for CASSYGTGVNGYTF.

The rearrangement uses TRBV27 and TRBJ1-2, with 7 bases that match TRBD1. After removal of 4 bases from V and 6 bases from J, the junction contained 17 bases not matched to a gene. Germline V gene data show CDR1 as MNHEY and CDR2 as SMNVEV (reference sequence). The CDR3 is 17 amino acids. The CDR3 region has the DNA TGTGCCAGCAGTTCAGCAGACGCGACAGGGCAGGTGGATGGCTACACCTTC. Translated, it gives CASSSADATGQVDGYTF.

The V and J genes are TRBV6-5 and TRBJ2-1; 13 nucleotides match TRBD2. V lost 6 bases and J lost 5; bases outside the gene matches: 1. The V gene's germline CDR1 is MNHEY and CDR2 SVGAGI. This CDR3 is 14 amino acids long. The CDR3 region is CASRTSGGHNEQFF. The CDR3 bases are TGTGCCAGCAGGACTAGCGGGGGGCACAATGAGCAGTTCTTC.

This chain connects TRBV5-6 to TRBJ1-5; a weak D match, TRBD1 (5 bases). V shed 2 bases and J shed 0 bases, with 21 bases lying between them. Germline-derived CDR1 and CDR2 are SGHDT and YYEEEE. This CDR3 is 19 amino acids long. This chain's CDR3 is CASSFLGRGSRHSNQPQHF. The CDR3 nucleotides read TGTGCCAGCAGCTTCCTTGGAAGGGGCAGCCGACATAGCAATCAGCCCCAGCATTTT.

The rearrangement joins TRBV29-1 to TRBJ1-2; no reliable D call. This CDR3 comprises 11 residues. V lost 6 bases and J lost 3, with 8 bases in between. Germline V gene sequence: CDR1 SQVTM, CDR2 ANQGSEA. In DNA form, the CDR3 reads TGCAGCGTCTGGTCAGACTATGGCTACACCTTC. This encodes CSVWSDYGYTF. Combining the CDR3 with reference TRBV29-1 and TRBJ1-2 gives the whole variable domain SAVISQKPSRDICQRGTSLTIQCQVDSQVTMMFWYRQQPGQSLTLIATANQGSEATYESGFVIDKFPISRPNLTFSTLTVSNMSPEDSSIYLCSVWSDYGYTFGSGTRLTVV.

This clone was seen a handful of times. The V and J genes are TRBV16 and TRBJ1-5, with unresolved D. This CDR3 has 14 residues. Germline loops: CDR1 KGHSY, CDR2 FQNENV. Trimming took off 0 bases at V and 6 bases at J, with 9 bases between the two ends. Here the CDR3 DNA reads TGTGCCAGCAGCCAATCGGGAGTACGTCAGCCCCAGCATTTT. It yields the protein CASSQSGVRQPQHF.

This clone has only one observation. The rearrangement uses TRBV5-1 and TRBJ2-7; a possible D gene is TRBD1 (5 bases). The CDR3 has 14 residues. The V gene's germline CDR1 is SGHRS and CDR2 YFSETQ. Trimming took off 2 bases at V and 2 bases at J, with 11 bases between the two ends. The CDR3 is CASSFRAGPYEQYF. The CDR3 DNA is TGCGCCAGCAGCTTCCGTGCAGGGCCCTACGAGCAGTACTTC.